What follows are 13 T cell receptor beta chains derived from one specimen sequenced in a study of graft-versus-host responses after intestinal transplantation. These receptors' antigens are unknown. Clones were read by immunoSEQ multiplex PCR, and TCRdb kept only the in-frame ones, dropping some. The sample carries 130,000 or so clones, 85% to 95% recorded once. Source: unstimulated CD4+ T cells sorted from spleen or lymph node cells, taken before intestinal transplant. These receptors were collected from a human donor who received an intestinal transplant.

The chain employs TRBV6-5 and TRBJ1-1, with D possibly matching TRBD1 (5 bases). V lost 5 bases to trimming and J lost 9 bases, with 16 bases between them. CDR3 length: 13 amino acids. Germline-derived CDR1 and CDR2 are MNHEY and SVGAGI. CDR3 protein: CASSRSGGGQAFF. The CDR3 bases are TGTGCCAGCAGTCGCAGCGGGGGAGGGCAAGCTTTCTTT.

The chain links TRBV11-3 to TRBJ2-7, with a possible D match to TRBD2 (6 bases). CDR1 SGHNT and CDR2 YENEEA come from the germline V gene. The CDR3 totals 16 residues. V was pared by 5 bases and J by 5 bases, with 22 bases between. The chain's CDR3 is CASSPRRDSTGDEQYF. CDR3 coding DNA: TGTGCCAGCAGCCCCCGGAGGGATAGCACCGGGGACGAGCAGTACTTC. The complete variable domain, with remaining parts taken from reference TRBV11-3 and TRBJ2-7, reads EAGVVQSPRYKIIEKKQPVAFWCNPISGHNTLYWYLQNLGQGPELLIRYENEEAVDDSQLPKDRFSAERLKGVDSTLKIQPAELGDSAVYLCASSPRRDSTGDEQYFGPGTRLTVT.

The rearrangement links TRBV5-6 to TRBJ2-1; D possibly corresponds to TRBD2 (7 bases). The length of the CDR3 is 14 residues. Deletions cut 5 bases from V and 14 bases from J, with 23 bases between. In germline, CDR1 is SGHDT, CDR2 YYEEEE. The CDR3 loop is CASSTGGQGLLEFF. Written as DNA, the CDR3 is TGTGCCAGCAGTACGGGGGGTCAGGGGCTTTTGGAGTTCTTC.

The chain couples TRBV29-1 to TRBJ2-3; 7 bases match TRBD2. CDR1 and CDR2 from the germline V gene are SQVTM and ANQGSEA. Trimming at V came to 7 bases and at J to 1 base, leaving 11 bases not matched to a gene. This CDR3 is 15 amino acids long. The CDR3: CSAGLGAGGTDTQYF. In DNA form, the CDR3 reads TGCAGCGCTGGACTTGGGGCGGGGGGCACAGATACGCAGTATTTT.

V and J are TRBV6-1 and TRBJ2-1; the D gene is possibly TRBD2 (5 bases). Germline CDR1 reads MNHNS; CDR2 reads SASEGT. CDR3 length equals 12 residues. Trimming took off 6 bases at V and 7 bases at J, with 10 bases between the two ends. The CDR3 spells CASSGVGNEQFF. The DNA for the CDR3 is TGTGCCAGCAGCGGGGTGGGGAATGAGCAGTTCTTC.

As for this clone: Other DNA sequences of this sample code for an identical CDR3. This chain connects TRBV5-1 to TRBJ1-2; D is undetermined. This CDR3 region has 12 residues. V shed 3 bases and J shed 1 base, with 4 bases lying between them. Germline V gene lookup returns CDR1 SGHRS and CDR2 YFSETQ. CDR3 nucleotides: TGCGCCAGCAGCTCAGATAACTATGGCTACACCTTC. It translates to CASSSDNYGYTF.

The rearrangement uses TRBV19 and TRBJ1-5; no clear D gene. From germline, CDR1 is LNHDA and CDR2 SQIVND (reference sequence). This CDR3 is 13 amino acids long. Trimming stripped 0 bases from V and 4 bases from J, with 4 bases between. CDR3 sequence reads: CASSIEVNQPQHF. The CDR3 DNA reads as TGTGCCAGTAGTATAGAGGTAAATCAGCCCCAGCATTTT.

The chain has TRBV5-1 and TRBJ2-3; D ambiguous. Trimming took 0 bases from V and 0 from J, leaving 8 bases between them. The CDR3 covers 15 residues. CDR1 SGHRS and CDR2 YFSETQ come from the germline V gene. CDR3 region: CASSLELSSTDTQYF. The CDR3 DNA reads as TGCGCCAGCAGCTTGGAATTATCTAGCACAGATACGCAGTATTTT.

CDR3 amino acids: CAISESRGIRADTQYF. In nucleotides, the CDR3 is TGTGCCATCAGTGAGTCTAGGGGTATCCGGGCAGATACGCAGTATTTT. The chain links TRBV10-3 to TRBJ2-3, with D perhaps TRBD1 (5 bases). V dropped 0 bases and J dropped 4 bases, with 14 bases sitting between them. The CDR3 has 16 residues. Germline-derived CDR1 and CDR2 are ENHRY and SYGVKD.

The CDR3 DNA sequence: TGTGCCAGTAGCAGGACAGGCCTGCTATACGAGCAGTACTTC. Translated: CASSRTGLLYEQYF. The chain combines TRBV19 with TRBJ2-7; 7 nucleotides agree with TRBD1. V gave up 6 bases and J gave up 4 bases; unmatched junction bases: 9. The CDR3 is 14 residues long. Germline V gene lookup returns CDR1 LNHDA and CDR2 SQIVND (reference sequence).

The chain recombines TRBV18 with TRBJ2-2; possibly TRBD1 for D (6 bases). In germline, CDR1 is KGHSH, CDR2 LQKENI. The V end was cut by 5 bases, the J end by 5 bases, with 9 bases between. The CDR3 is 13 residues long. The CDR3 spells CASSRQETGELFF. The CDR3, as DNA: TGTGCCAGCTCAAGACAGGAAACCGGGGAGCTGTTTTTT.

This clone was recorded a few times. The rearrangement links TRBV9 to TRBJ2-2, with TRBD1 as a possible D gene (5 bases). The V gene's germline CDR1 is SGDLS and CDR2 YYNGEE. V lost 0 bases and J 0 bases, leaving 9 bases between the germline ends. The CDR3 runs to 16 residues. The CDR3 sequence: CASSVAGLANTGELFF. CDR3 DNA: TGTGCCAGCAGCGTAGCAGGGCTCGCGAACACCGGGGAGCTGTTTTTT.

V and J are TRBV5-5 and TRBJ2-1; 8 bases are a match to TRBD1. The V and J ends lost 0 bases and 4 bases, in that order; junction bases with no gene match: 9. Germline V CDR1 and CDR2: SGHKS, YYEKEE (reference sequence). The CDR3 extends over 17 amino acids. This CDR3 reads CASSLGLAGGAYNEQFF. Written as DNA, the CDR3 is TGTGCCAGCAGCTTGGGTTTGGCAGGGGGCGCGTACAATGAGCAGTTCTTC.